This entry concerns a single T cell receptor (beta chain). The time point was: newly diagnosed GD, antithyroid drugs for less than 3 months. Scientists built the TCR library using RNA that was extracted from PBMCs. Criteria from the American Thyroid Association guidelines were applied to diagnose Graves' disease. With EDTA tubes as the receptacles, nine milliliters of peripheral blood were drawn. According to the study, TCR beta libraries were built with iRepertoire HTBI primers and CDR3-region Arm-PCR. TCRdb independently ran MiXCR on the multiplex PCR reads; one entry per CDR3 protein. This repertoire shows approximately 400,000 distinct CDR3 sequences, 14% to 15% found once; its top ten account for approximately 15%. CDR1 is DFQATT, CDR2 SNEGSKA, per germline (reference sequence). The CDR3 is 14 amino acids. V was shortened by 0 bases and J by 0 bases, with 6 bases between the two germline ends.

The sample originates from a study of regulatory T cells in long-lasting Graves disease. The same data also contributed to another study, on T cells in Graves' hyperthyroidism and ophthalmopathy.

The receptor's source is a woman in her thirties with Graves disease. The sample consisted of peripheral blood mononuclear cells (PBMCs), taken at new diagnosis, from a patient treated with antithyroid drugs. The genes are TRBV20-1 and TRBJ1-3; D is uncertain. CDR3 sequence reads: CSARDGLSGNTIYF. Here the CDR3 DNA reads TGCAGTGCTAGAGACGGCCTCTCTGGAAACACCATATATTTT.